The clone carrying this T cell receptor (beta chain) appeared a few times. There are 12 residues in the CDR3. Germline CDR1 is SGHDT and CDR2 is YYEEEE. V was shortened by 0 bases and J by 10 bases, with 10 bases between the two germline ends. The data belong to a study of patients and donors after allogeneic stem cell transplantation. MiXCR, applied by TCRdb to the RT-PCR reads, yields one record per CDR3 protein. In the table there are approximately 160,000 distinct CDR3 sequences, approximately 28% of which are singletons. This TCR was recovered from a human donor who was either an allogeneic HSCT recipient or a stem cell or donor lymphocyte infusion donor (not recorded which). It is not recorded whose cells these are; they may come from a transplant donor. This rearrangement joins TRBV5-6 to TRBJ1-1, with a weak D call TRBD1 (5 bases). Sequencing was carried out using blood, either unsorted or a sorted T cell fraction (not recorded which). The CDR3 loop is CASSLGGRAAFF. DNA of the CDR3: TGTGCCAGCAGCTTGGGCGGCAGGGCAGCTTTCTTT.